The present entry profiles one TCR beta chain with its context. The target antigen is unknown. The data belong to a study of post-analysis software for immune sequencing data. Study findings and constraints: There were roughly 5 TRBV segments more frequent in patients than controls, and TRBV5-6, TRBV5-1 and TRBV20-1 were among them.

Carried by the TCR beta cDNA libraries were unique molecular identifiers. TCRdb reprocessed the PCR reads via MiXCR and lists one record per CDR3 protein. The table records a few hundred thousand distinct CDR3 sequences, more than 30% of them present only once. Per germline, CDR1 SGHDT and CDR2 YYEEEE. The CDR3 sequence is 13 residues long. V gave up 4 bases and J gave up 4 bases, with 6 bases separating them. The sequencing sample was made of blood. This clonotype was obtained from a girl aged 2-10 years with multiple sclerosis. The chain combines TRBV5-6 with TRBJ2-6, with D unclear. The CDR3 is CASSPAGANVLTF. In DNA form, the CDR3 reads TGTGCCAGCAGCCCCGCGGGGGCCAACGTCCTGACTTTC.